This T cell receptor beta chain was sequenced during a study of spatial heterogeneity in lung cancer. Every TCR cDNA molecule bore its own unique molecular identifier. Each CDR3 protein gets one entry after TCRdb re-called the 5' RACE reads with MiXCR. The data hold tens of thousands of distinct CDR3 sequences, with 15% to 20% observed a single time. V lost 1 base, J lost 8 bases, and 12 bases lay in between. Germline loops: CDR1 SGHRS, CDR2 YFSETQ. CDR3 length: 13 residues. A few counts support this clonotype. Its antigen is unknown. Study conclusions and caveats: Ubiquitous expanded tumor TCRs showed up in blood more at resection than follow-up.

Regarding time point: sample taken at primary tumor resection. No cell sorting; template was whole RNA from tumor, lung tissue or PBMC. Untreated early-stage non-small cell lung cancer patients, some 70 in total, were the donors. This TCR derives from a male donor with early-stage non-small cell lung cancer. The sample consisted of PBMCs, taken at surgery. The chain is built from TRBV5-1 and TRBJ1-2; D is perhaps TRBD1 (5 bases). The CDR3, as DNA: TGCGCCAGCAGCTTGATAGGGGACGAGGGCTACACCTTC. As protein: CASSLIGDEGYTF.